This T cell receptor beta chain is drawn from a study of tumor and adjacent non-tumor tissue in lung cancer. Study summary: The cohort had 12 adenocarcinoma, a couple of squamous cell and 1 small cell patients.

This clonotype occurred a few times. Its antigen is not known. A read error may explain this, as a much larger clone is one base away. Three rounds of nested PCR, following a modified ARM-PCR protocol, produced the TCRbeta library. MiXCR, applied by TCRdb to the multiplex PCR reads, yields one record per CDR3 protein. The sample has some 100,000 distinct CDR3 sequences; 55% to 65% are singletons. RNA was extracted from bulk tissue without any cell sorting. The normal lung tissue was taken more than 3 cm from the tumor edge. Study-level findings and limits: In normal lung, the top 100 clones were significantly more dominant than in tumor.

The clonotype was recovered from a young man with non-small cell lung cancer. Specimen: distant non-tumor lung tissue.

The CDR3 DNA sequence: TGCAATGTTCCGTCAGATCACCAAGAGCAGTTCTTC. Its protein is CNVPSDHQEQFF. This chain connects TRBV20-1 to TRBJ2-1; D is ambiguous. Looked up from germline, CDR1 is DFQATT and CDR2 is SNEGSKA (reference sequence). This CDR3 spans 12 amino acids.